Included here is one T cell receptor beta chain sequence, with context. The sample holds a few counts of this clonotype. The antigen it binds to is not known. No base quality information exists; no much larger clone differs at one position. The intended sense of this specimen's treatment or condition label: allogeneic hematopoietic cell transplantation with graft depleted of TCRalphabeta T cells and CD19 B cells. The transplant recipients were children given TCRalphabeta/CD19-depleted allogeneic hematopoietic cell grafts. The library was generated by PCR. The reads were generated on an Illumina HiSeq 2500. TCR library preparation used molecular barcoding, with unique molecular identifiers applied to normalize quantification of the TCRbeta repertoire. TCRdb passed the public sequencing reads through fastp at Q25 and MiXCR, retaining productive beta sequences. Every entry covers one CDR3 protein and lists the most common genes and DNA from its rows. The sample profile shows about 78,000 distinct CDR3 sequences; roughly 14% of them were found once. The top ten clonotypes cover about 30% of the sample.

The data originate from a study of T-cell reconstitution after alpha-beta-depleted transplantation in children (TCRdb year 2016). Describing the broader study: T-cell immune reconstitution after TCRalphabeta/CD19-depleted allogeneic hematopoietic cell transplantation in children was quantitatively tracked in the study by means of TCR repertoire profiling.

Summary of the overall study and its limitations: The high TCRbeta diversity at day 60 in some patients was ascribed to recipient T cells and intrathymic progenitors that had survived conditioning. About two months after transplant, the apparently early recovery of alphabetaT-cell counts reportedly depended on just several hundred clones that had expanded rapidly and came from non-depleted graft cells. The frequencies of hyperexpanded clones fell over the following months, and after one year, T-cell counts and TCRbeta diversity were mostly attributed to newly produced T cells.

For CDR1 and CDR2, the germline V gene (reference sequence) lists DFQATT and SNEGSKA. The CDR3 contains 14 residues, cysteine and phenylalanine counted. The DNA shown is the 42-base CDR3, in frame from base 1. V was cut back by 0 bases and J by 1 base, leaving a gap of 7 bases between them. This receptor was identified in a male patient under 10 years old who had a stem cell transplant for acute lymphoblastic leukemia, so the T cells may come from the graft donor. Specimen: PBMCs, mostly from graft donor cells, collected 180 days after TCRalphabeta/CD19-depleted stem cell transplant. This receptor chain uses TRBV20-1 and TRBJ1-3; a tentative D call is TRBD1 (5 bases match). The CDR3 has the sequence CSAREAGSGNTIYF. The nucleotides are TGCAGTGCTAGAGAAGCAGGGTCTGGAAACACCATATATTTT.